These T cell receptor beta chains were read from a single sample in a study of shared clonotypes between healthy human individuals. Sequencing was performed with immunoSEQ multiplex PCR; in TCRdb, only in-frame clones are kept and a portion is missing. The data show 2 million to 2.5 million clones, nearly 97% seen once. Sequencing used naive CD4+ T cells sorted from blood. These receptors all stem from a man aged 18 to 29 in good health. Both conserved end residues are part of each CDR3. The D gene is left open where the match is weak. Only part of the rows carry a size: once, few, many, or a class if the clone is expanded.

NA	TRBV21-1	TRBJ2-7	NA	CAGHGGTAYEQYF	TGTGCCGGGCATGGCGGGACAGCCTACGAGCAGTACTTC
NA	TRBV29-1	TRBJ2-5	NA	CSVEGPETQYF	TGCAGCGTTGAGGGCCCGGAGACCCAGTACTTC
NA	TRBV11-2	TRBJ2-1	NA	CASSSGSSYNEQFF	TGTGCCAGCAGCAGTGGGAGCTCCTACAATGAGCAGTTCTTC
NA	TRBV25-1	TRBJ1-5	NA	CASSSRVGQPQHF	TGTGCCAGCAGTTCCAGGGTTGGGCAGCCCCAGCATTTT
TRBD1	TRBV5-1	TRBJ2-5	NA	CASSSPGQGIETQYF	TGCGCCAGCAGCTCTCCGGGACAGGGAATAGAGACCCAGTACTTC
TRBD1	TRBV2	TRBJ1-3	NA	CASRYDREAGNTIYF	TGTGCCAGCAGGTACGACAGGGAAGCTGGAAACACCATATATTTT
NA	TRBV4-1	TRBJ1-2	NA	CASSQGPNYGYTF	TGCGCCAGCAGCCAAGGGCCCAACTATGGCTACACCTTC
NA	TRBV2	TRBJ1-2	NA	CASSSRNREGGGYTF	TGTGCCAGCAGTAGTCGTAACAGGGAAGGGGGTGGCTACACCTTC
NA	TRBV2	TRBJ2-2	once	CASSEVGLNTGELFF	TGTGCCAGCAGTGAAGTGGGACTCAACACCGGGGAGCTGTTTTTT
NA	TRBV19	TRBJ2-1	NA	CASSIQGGGAYNEQFF	TGTGCCAGTAGTATCCAGGGAGGGGGGGCCTACAATGAGCAGTTCTTC
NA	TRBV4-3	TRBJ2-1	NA	CASSQTRSSYNEQFF	TGCGCCAGCAGCCAGACTCGGAGCTCCTACAATGAGCAGTTCTTC
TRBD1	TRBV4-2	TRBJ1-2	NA	CASSQEYGQGDGYTF	TGTGCCAGCAGCCAAGAGTACGGACAGGGAGATGGCTACACCTTC
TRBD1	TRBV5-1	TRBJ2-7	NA	CASSKDRKVGYF	TGCGCCAGCAGCAAGGACAGGAAGGTAGGGTACTTC
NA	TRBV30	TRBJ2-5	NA	CAWSGVGGLQETQYF	TGTGCCTGGAGCGGTGTCGGGGGGCTACAAGAGACCCAGTACTTC
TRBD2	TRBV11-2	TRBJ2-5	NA	CASSPNSGDQETQYF	TGTGCCAGCAGCCCGAATAGCGGGGACCAAGAGACCCAGTACTTC
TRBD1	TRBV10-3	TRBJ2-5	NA	CAISDSLGRGIGETQYF	TGTGCCATCAGTGACTCCCTGGGCAGGGGGATCGGGGAGACCCAGTACTTC
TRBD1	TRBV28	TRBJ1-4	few	CASSSGQGDGKLFF	TGTGCCAGCAGTTCCGGACAGGGGGATGGAAAACTGTTTTTT
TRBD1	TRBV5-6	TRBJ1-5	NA	CASSLGQDSNQPQHF	TGTGCCAGCAGTTTGGGACAGGATAGCAATCAGCCCCAGCATTTT
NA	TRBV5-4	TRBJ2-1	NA	CASSPRNSGGGDEQFF	TGTGCCAGCAGCCCGAGAAATAGCGGAGGCGGGGATGAGCAGTTCTTC
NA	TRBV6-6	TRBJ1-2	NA	CASSYASYGYTF	TGTGCCAGCAGTTACGCCAGCTATGGCTACACCTTC
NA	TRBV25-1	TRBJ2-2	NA	CASTQAVPATGELFF	TGTGCCAGCACGCAAGCGGTGCCAGCCACCGGGGAGCTGTTTTTT
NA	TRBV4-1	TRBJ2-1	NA	CASSPRDKSINEQFF	TGCGCCAGCAGCCCCCGGGACAAGAGCATTAATGAGCAGTTCTTC
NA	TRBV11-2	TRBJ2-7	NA	CASRRGLNYEQYF	TGTGCCAGCAGACGGGGCCTCAACTACGAGCAGTACTTC
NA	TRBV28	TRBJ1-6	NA	CASSLRQGSNSPLHF	TGTGCCAGCAGTTTAAGGCAGGGGAGCAATTCACCCCTCCACTTT
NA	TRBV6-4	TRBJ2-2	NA	CATSKGGLGTGELFF	TGTGCCACCTCGAAGGGGGGACTGGGCACCGGGGAGCTGTTTTTT